This TCR beta chain derives from a study of CD8+CD57+ T cells in acquired aplastic anemia. The overall study: Quantities of DNA derived from sorted CD4+ and CD8+ cells averaged around 3 ug. Regarding the study as a whole: Significance was not reached for CD8+ Simpson's diversity between patients and controls.

Genomic DNA constituted the template upon which TCR beta VDJ and CDR3 profiling was performed. TCRdb ran MiXCR on the reads and lists one entry per CDR3 protein. Among a few hundred thousand distinct CDR3 sequences listed, 34% were seen once. This clonotype was detected many times. The antigen is not known. Germline V CDR1 and CDR2: SNHLY, FYNNEI. With 6 bases removed from V and 4 bases from J, the gap between germline ends came to 15 bases. The CDR3 covers 14 residues. This chain connects TRBV2 to TRBJ1-2; no clear D. Sequences were obtained from sorted CD4+, CD8+, or CD8+CD57+ T cells (not recorded which) from PBMCs. This TCR came from a human donor in good health, serving as a control. The CDR3 DNA reads as TGTGCCAGCAGCCAAGGACGGATACTCTATGGCTACACCTTC. It yields the protein CASSQGRILYGYTF.